This T cell receptor (beta chain) was found in a study of OX40 agonist ivuxolimab in advanced cancers. Study background: Patients received intravenous ivuxolimab every 2 weeks at 0.01 to 10 mg/kg. Findings and limits, study-wide: No determination was made of the antigen specificity of the expanded peripheral T cells.

Generated by immunoSEQ multiplex PCR, the TCRdb table keeps only in-frame clones and is missing some. The table has tens of thousands of clones, 80% to 90% seen once. This clone has a single count. Its cognate antigen is unknown. The source of this sequence is an adult with an advanced solid tumor such as melanoma, head and neck, liver or kidney cancer. The sample in question was CD4+ or CD8+ T cells sorted from blood, obtained in a trial of the OX40 agonist ivuxolimab.

For the CDR3, the DNA is TGTGCCAGCCGTCTAGCGGCCCCCTACGAGCAGTACTTC. Protein: CASRLAAPYEQYF. J is TRBJ2-7 and V is TRBV6-1, with 7 nucleotides matching TRBD2. The length of the CDR3 is 13 residues. CDR1 MNHNS and CDR2 SASEGT come from the germline V gene. Trimming removed 8 bases from V and 2 bases from J; junction bases left unmatched: 6.